The subject of this entry is one TCR beta chain. What it binds is unknown. V shed 2 bases and J 4 bases; nucleotides not matched to a gene: 6. The CDR3 runs 15 residues. Germline CDR1 SQVTM, CDR2 ANQGSEA. Primers for the PCR totalled 60 Vbeta and 13 Jbeta. Sequencing used immunoSEQ multiplex PCR; TCRdb keeps in-frame clones, though not all of them. The sample has 160,000 or so clones, over 60% seen once. This specimen belongs to a study of cytomegalovirus exposure and HLA in healthy donors. Overall study results and limits: Associated with cytomegalovirus, according to the listing, were 150 to 200 TCR beta chains. It was in a later analysis that TCR association rates were seen to vary by HLA locus, highest for DRB1 and lowest for HLA-C. Certain indistinguishable V segments, among them TRBV6-2 and TRBV6-3, were excluded.

This rearrangement joins TRBV29-1 to TRBJ2-7; 12 bases are shared with TRBD1. The sequenced sample consisted of PBMCs. The sequence came from a woman aged 25 to 39 in good health and CMV-seronegative. CDR3 bases: TGCAGCGTTGAATATTTGGGACAGGGGGCGTACGAGCAGTACTTC. This sequence encodes CSVEYLGQGAYEQYF.